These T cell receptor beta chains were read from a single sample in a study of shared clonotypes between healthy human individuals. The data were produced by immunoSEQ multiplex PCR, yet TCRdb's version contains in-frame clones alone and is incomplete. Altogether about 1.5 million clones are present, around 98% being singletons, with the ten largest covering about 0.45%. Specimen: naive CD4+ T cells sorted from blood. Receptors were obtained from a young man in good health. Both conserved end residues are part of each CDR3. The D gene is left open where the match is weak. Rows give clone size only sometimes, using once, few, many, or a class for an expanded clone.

TGTGCCAGCAGTAATATACAGGGTGAGAGTCAGCCCCAGCATTTT	CASSNIQGESQPQHF	TRBV6-9	TRBJ1-5	once	.
TGTGCCAGCAGTGAATATCCTAGCGGGAGCCGCACAGATACGCAGTATTTT	CASSEYPSGSRTDTQYF	TRBV25-1	TRBJ2-3	.	TRBD2
TGTGCCAGCAGCTTAGTCTCCCCCCGACAGGGAGGGACCCAGTACTTC	CASSLVSPRQGGTQYF	TRBV13	TRBJ2-5	once	.
TGTGCCACCTCGCCCCCCGGGTTGGGTAGCAATCAGCCCCAGCATTTT	CATSPPGLGSNQPQHF	TRBV27	TRBJ1-5	.	.
TGTGCCAGCAGTGACAGGCGGGGCAACACTGAAGCTTTCTTT	CASSDRRGNTEAFF	TRBV2	TRBJ1-1	.	.
TGTGCCAGCAGTTTACTCTACACTCGAGGAGCGGGAGCGTCCAAAAATACGCAGTATTTT	CASSLLYTRGAGASKNTQYF	TRBV27	TRBJ2-3	.	TRBD2
TGTGCCAGCAGCCCCAGGGAAAGGGAGCTGTTTTTT	CASSPRERELFF	TRBV7-9	TRBJ2-2	.	.
TGTGCCAGCAGCGTACTAGCGGGAGGGCTCGATGAGCAGTTCTTC	CASSVLAGGLDEQFF	TRBV7-6	TRBJ2-1	once	TRBD2
TGTGCCTGGAGTTTGGCGGGTCCGGGCACTGAAGCTTTCTTT	CAWSLAGPGTEAFF	TRBV30	TRBJ1-1	.	.
TGCGCCAGCATGAGGGTGCCAGAATTACAAGAGACCCAGTACTTC	CASMRVPELQETQYF	TRBV5-1	TRBJ2-5	.	.
TGTGCCAGCAGCGTAGCTACAGGGTTCGAGCAGTACTTC	CASSVATGFEQYF	TRBV9	TRBJ2-7	once	.
TGTGCCAGCAGCTTATTCTCCGGACAGGGGGCCCAAGAGACCCAGTACTTC	CASSLFSGQGAQETQYF	TRBV7-6	TRBJ2-5	.	TRBD1
TGTGCCAGCAGCTTAACAGGTGGGAAGAACTATGGCTACACCTTC	CASSLTGGKNYGYTF	TRBV7-9	TRBJ1-2	once	.
TGTGCCAGCTCACCACCGGGCCTAATGGCCGAAGCTTTCTTT	CASSPPGLMAEAFF	TRBV18	TRBJ1-1	.	.
TGCAGCGTTGTATATTGGGGGAAAAAGATGAACACTGAAGCTTTCTTT	CSVVYWGKKMNTEAFF	TRBV29-1	TRBJ1-1	.	.
TGTGCCAGCAGCCGAAGAGTACCATCGGTAACTGGGGCCAACGTCCTGACTTTC	CASSRRVPSVTGANVLTF	TRBV27	TRBJ2-6	.	.
TGTGCCTGGAGTGTACCCAGGATCAATCAGCCCCAGCATTTT	CAWSVPRINQPQHF	TRBV30	TRBJ1-5	.	.
TGTGCCAGCAGCGTAGGGGAGGGAGATACGCAGTATTTT	CASSVGEGDTQYF	TRBV9	TRBJ2-3	.	TRBD2
TGTGCCAGCAGTTACTCGAAAACTCTAGGGTACGAGCAGTACTTC	CASSYSKTLGYEQYF	TRBV6-5	TRBJ2-7	.	.
TGTGCCAGCAGTTACGTAGGAATTCAGGGGAATGGCTACACCTTC	CASSYVGIQGNGYTF	TRBV6-6	TRBJ1-2	.	.
TGTGCCAGCAGGTATACTAGCGGACAAAACAATGAGCAGTTCTTC	CASRYTSGQNNEQFF	TRBV13	TRBJ2-1	.	TRBD2
TGTGCTAGTGGTTTGGGACAGGGGAGTATGGGGCACAATGAGCAGTTCTTC	CASGLGQGSMGHNEQFF	TRBV12-5	TRBJ2-1	.	TRBD1
TGTGCCAGCAGCGAACCGGGACAGGATGGCTACACCTTC	CASSEPGQDGYTF	TRBV6-5	TRBJ1-2	.	TRBD1
TGCGCCAGCAGCTTGACGGGCCGGGGGACTAACTATGGCTACACCTTC	CASSLTGRGTNYGYTF	TRBV5-1	TRBJ1-2	.	.
TGTGCCAGCAGTCTGCGACGAATGGGTAGTGAGCAGTTCTTC	CASSLRRMGSEQFF	TRBV27	TRBJ2-1	.	.
TGTGCCAGCAGCTTAGATGGCAAGAACACCGGGGAGCTGTTTTTT	CASSLDGKNTGELFF	TRBV11-3	TRBJ2-2	.	.
TGTGCCAGCAGCGTCCCCTTAGCGGGCAGCTCCTACGAGCAGTACTTC	CASSVPLAGSSYEQYF	TRBV9	TRBJ2-7	.	TRBD2
TGCAGCGTTGTAGGGGGTCCCTATGGCTACACCTTC	CSVVGGPYGYTF	TRBV29-1	TRBJ1-2	.	.
TGTGCCAGCAGTTTGCGATTAGGCGAGACCCAGTACTTC	CASSLRLGETQYF	TRBV27	TRBJ2-5	.	.
TGTGCCAGCAGGGGCCTCTATGGCTACACCTTC	CASRGLYGYTF	TRBV2	TRBJ1-2	.	.
TGTGCCAGCAGCTCTTCGCCGGAACCCTCCTACGAGCAGTACTTC	CASSSSPEPSYEQYF	TRBV9	TRBJ2-7	once	.
TGTGCCAGCTCACCACTGGGAAACGGCCTTGGCGAGCAGTACTTC	CASSPLGNGLGEQYF	TRBV18	TRBJ2-7	.	.
TGCAGCGCCCACTCCCTGACAGGGGGCTTCTATGGCTACACCTTC	CSAHSLTGGFYGYTF	TRBV29-1	TRBJ1-2	.	TRBD1
TGTGCCAGCAGGCCGGGGGGGGCCCTTACCTACGAGCAGTACTTC	CASRPGGALTYEQYF	TRBV28	TRBJ2-7	.	TRBD2
TGTGCCAGTAGTGGCGGAGGGGGTACCGAGCAGTACTTC	CASSGGGGTEQYF	TRBV19	TRBJ2-7	.	.
TGTGCCACCAGCGGGAGTCTACGGAATGAGCAGTTCTTC	CATSGSLRNEQFF	TRBV28	TRBJ2-1	.	TRBD2
TGTGCCTGTGAGAACGGGAGTTACTTCGGGACCCAGTACTTC	CACENGSYFGTQYF	TRBV30	TRBJ2-5	.	.
TGCGCCAGCAGCCAACTGAGGGGGGGCACTGGGGCCAACGTCCTGACTTTC	CASSQLRGGTGANVLTF	TRBV4-1	TRBJ2-6	.	.
TGCGCCAGCAGTGATCGGGCTAGTTGGGAGACAGATACGCAGTATTTT	CASSDRASWETDTQYF	TRBV10-1	TRBJ2-3	.	.
TGTGCCAGCAGCGGACTCCTATTTAGCGGGAGTAGTAATGAGCAGTTCTTC	CASSGLLFSGSSNEQFF	TRBV9	TRBJ2-1	.	TRBD2
TGCGCCAGCAGCCCAGGACTAGCGGGAGGGTCCTACGAGCAGTACTTC	CASSPGLAGGSYEQYF	TRBV5-1	TRBJ2-7	.	TRBD2
TGTGCCAGCGCTCGGGACAGTCATCTTGCTGAAGCTTTCTTT	CASARDSHLAEAFF	TRBV9	TRBJ1-1	.	TRBD1
TGTGCCAGCAGCGGGACACCGGGTGGGGGTCAGCCCCAGCATTTT	CASSGTPGGGQPQHF	TRBV2	TRBJ1-5	.	.
TGTGCCAGCAGCTTGGACATTACAGATACGCAGTATTTT	CASSLDITDTQYF	TRBV5-4	TRBJ2-3	.	.
TGTGCCAGCAGCGCTCGACTAGCGGGAACAAACGGGGAGCTGTTTTTT	CASSARLAGTNGELFF	TRBV9	TRBJ2-2	once	TRBD2
TGTGCCAGCAGCTTAGACACGGGCGCGGTACTAGACTTC	CASSLDTGAVLDF	TRBV7-9	TRBJ2-7	.	.
TGTGCCAGCAGCTTAACAGGAAACACTGAAGCTTTCTTT	CASSLTGNTEAFF	TRBV7-8	TRBJ1-1	.	.
TGTGCCAGCAGCCACTCCGGAGCAAGGTGGCAGTACTTC	CASSHSGARWQYF	TRBV14	TRBJ2-7	once	.
TGTGCCAGCAGGGCAGGGGGGTCAAATGAAAAACTGTTTTTT	CASRAGGSNEKLFF	TRBV27	TRBJ1-4	.	TRBD1
TGTGCCAGCAGCTTCAGAGACTACAATGAGCAGTTCTTC	CASSFRDYNEQFF	TRBV7-3	TRBJ2-1	.	.
TGTGCCAGCAGCTTAGGGGGTGACCGGTTCTACAATGAGCAGTTCTTC	CASSLGGDRFYNEQFF	TRBV11-2	TRBJ2-1	.	.
TGCAGGGCCTGGGGGGGCACAGATACGCAGTATTTT	CRAWGGTDTQYF	TRBV29-1	TRBJ2-3	.	.
TGCGCCAGCAGCCAAGATCTGCCAGGAAACACTGAAGCTTTCTTT	CASSQDLPGNTEAFF	TRBV4-3	TRBJ1-1	.	.
TGCAGTGCTCCTAGGTCCGGGGAGCTGTTTTTT	CSAPRSGELFF	TRBV20-1	TRBJ2-2	.	.